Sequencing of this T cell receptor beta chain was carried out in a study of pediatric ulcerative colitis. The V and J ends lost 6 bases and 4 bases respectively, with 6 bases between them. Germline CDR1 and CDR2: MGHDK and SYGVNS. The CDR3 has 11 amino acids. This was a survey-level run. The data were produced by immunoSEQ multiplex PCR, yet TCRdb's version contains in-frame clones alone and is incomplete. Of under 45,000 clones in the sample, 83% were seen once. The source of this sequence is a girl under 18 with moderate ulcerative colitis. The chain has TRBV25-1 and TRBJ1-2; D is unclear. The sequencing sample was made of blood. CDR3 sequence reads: CASRAIYGYTF. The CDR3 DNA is TGTGCCAGCAGGGCGATCTATGGCTACACCTTC.